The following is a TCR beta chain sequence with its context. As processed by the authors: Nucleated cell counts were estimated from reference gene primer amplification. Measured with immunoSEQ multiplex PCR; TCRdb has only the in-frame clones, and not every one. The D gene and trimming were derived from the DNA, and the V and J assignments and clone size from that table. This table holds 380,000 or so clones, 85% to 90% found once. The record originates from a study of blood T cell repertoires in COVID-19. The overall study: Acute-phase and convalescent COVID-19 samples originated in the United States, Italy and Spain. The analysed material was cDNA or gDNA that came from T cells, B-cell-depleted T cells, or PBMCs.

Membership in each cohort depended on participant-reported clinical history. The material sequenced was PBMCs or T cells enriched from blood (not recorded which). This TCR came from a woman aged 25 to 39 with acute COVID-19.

The CDR3 DNA reads as TGTGCCAGCAGCGCCCCGGACAGTTTCTACGAGCAGTACTTC. This translates into CASSAPDSFYEQYF. The chain links TRBV7-9 to TRBJ2-7, with a possible D match to TRBD1 (6 bases). With 5 bases removed from V and 3 bases from J, the gap between germline ends came to 14 bases. CDR3 length equals 14 residues. Germline V gives CDR1 SEHNR, CDR2 FQNEAQ (reference sequence).